This TCR beta chain was recorded in a study of siplizumab effects on memory and regulatory T cells. TCRdb's copy holds only in-frame clones and misses some; the assay was immunoSEQ multiplex PCR. The table lists 100,000 or so clones, 75% to 95% of them singletons. Sequenced input: CD4+ T cells sorted from blood. This TCR came from a human donor in good health.

The CDR3 DNA follows: TGTGCCATCAGGCCGGGACATGGGGACAATGAGCAGTTCTTC. This sequence encodes CAIRPGHGDNEQFF. The V call is TRBV10-3, the J call TRBJ2-1; tentative D call: TRBD1 (6 bases). CDR1 and CDR2 (germline): ENHRY, SYGVKD. Between the trimmed V and J ends, which lost 6 bases and 5 bases, there was a span of 14 bases. The length of the CDR3 is 14 residues.